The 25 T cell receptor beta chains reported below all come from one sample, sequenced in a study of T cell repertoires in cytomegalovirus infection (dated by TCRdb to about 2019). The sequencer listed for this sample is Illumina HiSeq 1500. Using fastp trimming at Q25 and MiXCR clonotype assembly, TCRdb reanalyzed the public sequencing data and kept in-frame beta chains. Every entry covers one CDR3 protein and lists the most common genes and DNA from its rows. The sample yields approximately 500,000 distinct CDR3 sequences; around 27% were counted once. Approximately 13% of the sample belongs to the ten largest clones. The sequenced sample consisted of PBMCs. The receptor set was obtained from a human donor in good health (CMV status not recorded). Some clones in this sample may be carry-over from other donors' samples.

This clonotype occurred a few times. The CDR3 region has the DNA TGTGCCAGCAGCCCACCGGGATCCAAGCAAGAGACCCAGTACTTC. It codes for CASSPPGSKQETQYF. The rearrangement joins TRBV7-3 to TRBJ2-5, with TRBD2 as a possible D gene (5 bases). The CDR3 is 15 amino acids. With 5 bases removed from V and 2 bases from J, the gap between germline ends came to 15 bases. Germline V gene lookup returns CDR1 SGHTA and CDR2 FQGTGA.

This chain's CDR3 is CASSYLGPSNHGYTF. The CDR3 nucleotides read TGTGCCAGCAGTTACCTGGGACCTTCAAACCATGGCTACACCTTC. This sequence joins TRBV6-6 and TRBJ1-2, with D possibly being TRBD1 (5 bases). Between the trimmed V and J ends, which lost 2 bases and 6 bases, there was a span of 16 bases. Germline V gives CDR1 MNHNY, CDR2 SVGAGI (reference sequence). The length of the CDR3 is 15 residues.

The CDR3 bases are TGTGCCAGCAGCTTAGTGGGACAGGGTACCGGGGAGCTGTTTTTT. This encodes CASSLVGQGTGELFF. This chain uses TRBV7-2 with TRBJ2-2; TRBD1 matches 9 bases. This CDR3 contains 15 residues. Germline CDR1 reads SGHTA; CDR2 reads FQGNSA. V dropped 1 base and J dropped 5; count of bases not matched to a gene: 2.

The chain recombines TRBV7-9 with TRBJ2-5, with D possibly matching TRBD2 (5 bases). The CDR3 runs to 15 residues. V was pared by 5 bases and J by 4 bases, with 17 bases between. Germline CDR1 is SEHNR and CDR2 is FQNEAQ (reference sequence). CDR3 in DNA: TGTGCCAGCAGCCACCCGGGAAAATGGAGAGAGACCCAGTACTTC. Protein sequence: CASSHPGKWRETQYF.

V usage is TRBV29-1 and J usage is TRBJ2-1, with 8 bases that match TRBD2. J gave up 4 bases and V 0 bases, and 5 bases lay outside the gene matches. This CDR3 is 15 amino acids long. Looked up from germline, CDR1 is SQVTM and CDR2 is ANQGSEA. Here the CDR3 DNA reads TGCAGCGTTGAAGATACAGCGGGAGTGTACAATGAGCAGTTCTTC. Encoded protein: CSVEDTAGVYNEQFF.

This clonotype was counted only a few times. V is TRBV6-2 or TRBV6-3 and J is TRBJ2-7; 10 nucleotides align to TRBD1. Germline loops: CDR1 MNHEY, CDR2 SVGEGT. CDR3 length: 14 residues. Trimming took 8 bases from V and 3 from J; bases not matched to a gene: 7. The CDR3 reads CASRNRDRGYEQYV. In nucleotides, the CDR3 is TGTGCCAGCCGAAACCGGGACAGGGGCTACGAGCAGTACGTC.

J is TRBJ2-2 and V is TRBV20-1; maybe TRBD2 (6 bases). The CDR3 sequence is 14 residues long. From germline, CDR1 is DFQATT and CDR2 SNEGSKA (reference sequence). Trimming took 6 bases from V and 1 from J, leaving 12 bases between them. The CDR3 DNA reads TGCAGTGCCCGATTGGGGGGGAACACCGGGGAGCTGTTTTTT. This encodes CSARLGGNTGELFF.

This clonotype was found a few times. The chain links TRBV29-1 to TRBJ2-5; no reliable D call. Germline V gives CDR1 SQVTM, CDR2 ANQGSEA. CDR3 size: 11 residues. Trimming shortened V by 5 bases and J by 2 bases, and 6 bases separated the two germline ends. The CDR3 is CSVSEQETQYF. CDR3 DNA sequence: TGCAGCGTTTCGGAACAAGAGACCCAGTACTTC.

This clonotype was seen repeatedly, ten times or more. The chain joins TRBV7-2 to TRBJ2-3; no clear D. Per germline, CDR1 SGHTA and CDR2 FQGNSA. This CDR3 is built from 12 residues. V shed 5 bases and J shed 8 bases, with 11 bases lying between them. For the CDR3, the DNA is TGTGCCAGCAGCCCTCCTACTTTTACGCAGTATTTT. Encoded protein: CASSPPTFTQYF.

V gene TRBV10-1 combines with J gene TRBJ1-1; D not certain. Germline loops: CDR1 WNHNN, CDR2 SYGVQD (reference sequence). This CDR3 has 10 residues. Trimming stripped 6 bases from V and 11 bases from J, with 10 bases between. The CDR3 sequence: CASRRVGAFF. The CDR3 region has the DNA TGCGCCAGCAGGAGGGTTGGGGCTTTCTTT.

The DNA for the CDR3 is TGTGCCAGCAGCCAAAGGACAGGGATCTCCGGGGAGCTGTTTTTT. Translation gives CASSQRTGISGELFF. This chain links TRBV3-1 with TRBJ2-2, with 8 bases that match TRBD1. This CDR3 has 15 residues. From germline, CDR1 is LGHDT and CDR2 YNNKEL (reference sequence). V trimming: 2 bases; J trimming: 6 bases; junction bases outside the gene matches: 5.

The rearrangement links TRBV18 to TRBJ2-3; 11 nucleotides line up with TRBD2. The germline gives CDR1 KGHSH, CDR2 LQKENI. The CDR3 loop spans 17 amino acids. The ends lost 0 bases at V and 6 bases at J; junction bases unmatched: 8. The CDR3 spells CASSPPLTSGMRDTQYF. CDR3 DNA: TGTGCCAGCTCACCACCCTTGACTAGCGGGATGCGGGATACGCAGTATTTT.

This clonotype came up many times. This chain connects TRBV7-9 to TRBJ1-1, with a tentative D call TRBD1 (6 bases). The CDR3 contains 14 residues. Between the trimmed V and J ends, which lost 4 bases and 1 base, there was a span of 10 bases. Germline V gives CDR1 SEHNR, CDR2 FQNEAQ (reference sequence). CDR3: CASSSRTENTEAFF. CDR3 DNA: TGTGCCAGCAGCTCGCGGACAGAGAACACTGAAGCTTTCTTT.

Here the CDR3 reads CASSGGTGGYNSPLHF. The DNA of the CDR3 is TGTGCCAGCAGCGGAGGGACAGGGGGCTATAATTCACCCCTCCACTTT. The chain combines TRBV7-4 with TRBJ1-6; 11 bases match TRBD1. Germline V gene sequence: CDR1 SGHVT, CDR2 SQSDAQ. CDR3 length: 16 amino acids. V trimming: 5 bases; J trimming: 3 bases; junction bases outside the gene matches: 3.

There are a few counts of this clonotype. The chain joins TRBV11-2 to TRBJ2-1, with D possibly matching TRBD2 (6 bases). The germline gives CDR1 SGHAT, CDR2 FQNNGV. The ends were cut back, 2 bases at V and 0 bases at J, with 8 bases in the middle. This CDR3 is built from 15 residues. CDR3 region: CASSLIGSSYNEQFF. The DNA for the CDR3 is TGTGCCAGCAGCTTAATCGGGAGCTCCTACAATGAGCAGTTCTTC.

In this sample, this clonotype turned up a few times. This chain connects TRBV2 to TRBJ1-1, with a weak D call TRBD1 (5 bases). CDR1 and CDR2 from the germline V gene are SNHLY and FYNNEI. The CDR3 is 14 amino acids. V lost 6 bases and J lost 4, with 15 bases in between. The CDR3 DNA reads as TGTGCCAGCAGCCCGGGGAGGGGACTCACTGAAGCTTTCTTT. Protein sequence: CASSPGRGLTEAFF.

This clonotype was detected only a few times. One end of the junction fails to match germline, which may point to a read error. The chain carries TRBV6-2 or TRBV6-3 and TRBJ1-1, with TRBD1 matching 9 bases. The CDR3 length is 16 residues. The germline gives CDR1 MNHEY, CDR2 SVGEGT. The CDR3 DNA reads TGTGCCAGCGGAATACGGGACAGGGTTCAACGTCCTGATGCTTTCTTT. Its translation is CASGIRDRVQRPDAFF.

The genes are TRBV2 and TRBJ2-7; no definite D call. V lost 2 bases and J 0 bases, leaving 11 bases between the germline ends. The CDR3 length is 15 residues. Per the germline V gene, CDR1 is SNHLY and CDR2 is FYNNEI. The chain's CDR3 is CASSERQNYSYEQYF. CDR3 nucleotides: TGTGCCAGCAGTGAAAGGCAGAATTACTCCTACGAGCAGTACTTC. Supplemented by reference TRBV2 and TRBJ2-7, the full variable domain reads EPEVTQTPSHQVTQMGQEVILRCVPISNHLYFYWYRQILGQKVEFLVSFYNNEISEKSEIFDDQFSVERPDGSNFTLKIRSTKLEDSAMYFCASSERQNYSYEQYFGPGTRLTVT.

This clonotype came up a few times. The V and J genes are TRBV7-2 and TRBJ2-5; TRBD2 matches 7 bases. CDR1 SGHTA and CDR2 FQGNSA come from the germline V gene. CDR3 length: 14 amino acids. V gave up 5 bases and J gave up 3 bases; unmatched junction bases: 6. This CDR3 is CASSPSLAEETQYF. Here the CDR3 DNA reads TGTGCCAGCAGCCCTTCCCTAGCGGAAGAGACCCAGTACTTC.

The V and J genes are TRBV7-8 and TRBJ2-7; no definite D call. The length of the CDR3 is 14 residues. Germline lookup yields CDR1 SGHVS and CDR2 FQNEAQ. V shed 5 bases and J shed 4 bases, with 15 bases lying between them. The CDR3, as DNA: TGTGCCAGCAGCCAGGCGAGCCTACCTTACGAGCAGTACTTC. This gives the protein CASSQASLPYEQYF.

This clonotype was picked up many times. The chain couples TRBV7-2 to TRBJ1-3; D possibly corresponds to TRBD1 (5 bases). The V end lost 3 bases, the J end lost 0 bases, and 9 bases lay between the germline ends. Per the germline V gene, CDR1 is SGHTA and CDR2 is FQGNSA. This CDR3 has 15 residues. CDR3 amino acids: CASSFSGRSGNTIYF. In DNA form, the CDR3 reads TGTGCCAGCAGCTTTTCAGGGCGCTCTGGAAACACCATATATTTT.

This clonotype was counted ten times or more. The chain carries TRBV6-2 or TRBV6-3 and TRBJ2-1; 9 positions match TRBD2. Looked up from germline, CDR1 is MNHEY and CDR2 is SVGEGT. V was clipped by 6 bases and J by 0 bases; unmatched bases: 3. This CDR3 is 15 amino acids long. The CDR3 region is CASRSAGGSYNEQFF. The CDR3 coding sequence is TGTGCCAGCAGATCAGCGGGGGGCTCCTACAATGAGCAGTTCTTC.

This CDR3 is CASSLLGTGPHEQYV. The CDR3 DNA is TGTGCCAGCAGCTTATTAGGGACAGGTCCCCACGAGCAGTACGTC. The chain links TRBV11-3 to TRBJ2-7; 8 bases agree with TRBD1. V dropped 2 bases and J dropped 5; count of bases not matched to a gene: 8. The length of the CDR3 is 15 residues. The germline CDR1 and CDR2 sequences are SGHNT and YENEEA.

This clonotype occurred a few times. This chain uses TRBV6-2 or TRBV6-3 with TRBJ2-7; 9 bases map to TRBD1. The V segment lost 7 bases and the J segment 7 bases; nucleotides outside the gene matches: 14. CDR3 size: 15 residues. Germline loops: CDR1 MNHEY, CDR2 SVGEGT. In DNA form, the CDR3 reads TGTGCCAGCAATATACCGGGACAGGGTATGAGAGAGCAGTACGTC. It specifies CASNIPGQGMREQYV.

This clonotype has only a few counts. This CDR3 reads CASSLSPDVSNQPQHF. In DNA, the CDR3 is TGTGCCAGCAGTCTTTCCCCGGACGTAAGCAATCAGCCCCAGCATTTT. The J gene is TRBJ1-5, the V gene TRBV28; D unresolved. Germline V gives CDR1 MDHEN, CDR2 SYDVKM. The germline V and J ends were trimmed by 5 bases and 1 base, with 15 bases remaining between them. CDR3 length equals 16 residues.